Reported below is one T cell receptor (beta chain). What it binds is not known. Germline V gene lookup returns CDR1 SGHTA and CDR2 FQGNSA. Trimming stripped 6 bases from V and 2 bases from J, with 13 bases between. The CDR3 consists of 14 residues. The data are from a study of OX40 agonist ivuxolimab in advanced cancers. Turning to the study itself: Hepatocellular carcinoma, melanoma, renal cell or head and neck cancer was diagnosed in the dose-escalation patients. People who had prior anti-PD-1, anti-PD-L1 or anti-CTLA-4 therapy could take part, and about 37% had some. Findings of the study overall: Relative to CD4+ cells, CD8+ T cells on average had more expanded clones.

Here immunoSEQ multiplex PCR was the method, and the copy in TCRdb shows in-frame clones only, minus some. Here the sample spans more than 70,000 clones, 75% to 90% being singletons. The rearrangement links TRBV7-2 to TRBJ1-2, with a weak D call TRBD1 (6 bases). The sequenced sample was CD4+ or CD8+ T cells sorted from blood, obtained in a trial of the OX40 agonist ivuxolimab. The clonotype originates from an adult with an advanced solid tumor such as melanoma, head and neck, liver or kidney cancer. CDR3 protein: CASSLTGRNYGYTF. CDR3 nucleotides: TGTGCCAGCAGTCTTACAGGGAGAAACTATGGCTACACCTTC.